The following is a T cell receptor beta chain sequence with its context. Its specific antigen is unknown. No clone much larger than this one lies a single base away; base qualities are absent. Patients with autoimmune disease history or receiving systemic immunosuppression were excluded from the trial. Peripheral blood for TCR sequencing was drawn from every dose cohort at baseline, at cycle 4 day 1 and at cycle 7 day 1. The samples were drawn from a first-in-human, open-label, multicenter phase I dose-escalation trial of ivuxolimab. Adults with locally advanced or metastatic melanoma, renal cell, hepatocellular, or head and neck squamous cell carcinoma were enrolled in the trial. CD4+ and CD8+ T cells were sorted separately from peripheral blood before TCR sequencing. The entry originates in a study of OX40 agonist ivuxolimab in advanced cancers. At the level of the whole study: Ivuxolimab was an agonistic, fully human IgG2 monoclonal antibody directed against OX40 (CD134), a costimulatory receptor. Prior anti-PD-1, anti-PD-L1 or anti-CTLA-4 therapy was permitted, and 40% to 50% of dose-escalation patients had received checkpoint inhibitors. The paper describes the monotherapy dose-escalation part (N of about 54 patients) of the phase I trial of ivuxolimab. The dose-escalation cohort was 82.7% male with a mean age of about 60 years, ranging from roughly 20 to 80. Intravenous ivuxolimab was administered to patients every 2 weeks at six dose levels: 0.01, 0.1, 0.3, 1.5, 3 and 10 mg/kg. The purpose of peripheral TCRbeta sequencing was to test whether ivuxolimab changed TCR sequence diversity and led to clonal T-cell expansion. Of the roughly 54 dose-escalation patients, hepatocellular carcinoma was present in about 20, melanoma in around 15, renal cell carcinoma in 9 and head and neck cancer in 9. Partial responses were achieved by three dose-escalation patients, of whom one had hepatocellular carcinoma and two had cutaneous melanoma.

To sequence the TCRbeta CDR3 region, genomic DNA was isolated from the sorted cells. The immunoSEQ Assay was used to sequence the TCRbeta CDR3 regions. In TCRdb, the immuneACCESS table is reduced to in-frame sequences with V and J assigned. These tables do not hold every clone; where another copy was compared, an unresolved V gene accounts for under half, and the others remain unexplained. Present in this sample are approximately 50,000 clones, 80% to 85% of which were seen just once. The ten largest clones capture 9.5% to 15% of the sample. What the research found in general, with its limitations: In the 0.1-3.0 mg/kg groups, partial responders had among the lowest normalized peripheral clonal expansion, particularly in CD8+ T cells. The antigen specificity of the clonally expanded peripheral T cells was not determined. Clonal expansion of both CD4+ and CD8+ blood T cells was observed from baseline to week 6 at doses 0.1 to 3.0 mg/kg. Low levels of normalized T-cell clonal expansion were also shown by some nonresponding patients. After ivuxolimab, expanded clones were on average more numerous among CD8+ T cells than among CD4+ T cells.

The CDR3, cysteine through phenylalanine, is 20 amino acids long. Of all the DNA, just the CDR3 is kept, 60 bases in frame from base 1. The germline V and J ends show losses of 7 bases and 0 bases respectively, and no gene match explains 15 bases of the junction. CDR1 and CDR2 (SGHRS, YFSETQ) derive from the germline V gene. The chain links TRBV5-1 with TRBJ2-1; 14 central nucleotides agree with TRBD2. This specimen was CD4+ or CD8+ T cells sorted from blood, taken in a trial of the OX40 agonist ivuxolimab. The source of this sequence is an adult with an advanced solid tumor such as melanoma, head and neck, liver or kidney cancer. The CDR3 here reads CASQPFPGLAGVGSYNEQFF. Here is the DNA: TGCGCCAGCCAGCCCTTTCCGGGACTAGCGGGAGTTGGCTCCTACAATGAGCAGTTCTTC.